This TCR beta chain stems from a study of T cell responses to AZD1222 COVID-19 vaccine. The table came from immunoSEQ multiplex PCR; TCRdb's copy has only in-frame clones and leaves some out. The sample carries 120,000 to 150,000 clones, approximately 87% recorded once. V was clipped by 2 bases and J by 4 bases, with 11 bases between them. CDR1 and CDR2 from the germline V gene are WNHNN and SYGVQD (reference sequence). The CDR3 contains 15 residues. Sequencing was performed on peripheral blood, taken 28 days after the second AZD1222 dose. This rearrangement joins TRBV10-1 to TRBJ2-2; a weak D match, TRBD1 (5 bases). The clonotype originates from an adult who received the AZD1222 COVID-19 vaccine. The CDR3 spells CASSEGAAGTGELFF. Written as DNA, the CDR3 is TGCGCCAGCAGTGAGGGGGCGGCTGGCACCGGGGAGCTGTTTTTT.